The T cell receptor (beta chain) described here comes from a study of breast tumors, draining lymph nodes, adjacent tissues. One entry per CDR3 protein, called by TCRdb with MiXCR from the multiplex PCR reads. This sample has some 170,000 distinct CDR3 sequences, with 25% to 40% found just once. Study results and limitations: Tumor repertoires ranked between lymph nodes and nontumor tissue in diversity, with V and J gene preferences. Data only fit, rather than demonstrated, lymph node origin of most tumor T cells. Luminal-like breast cancer showed significantly higher tumor–nontumor repertoire similarity than basal-like.

This clonotype has at least ten counts. Its antigen remains unidentified. Samples came from axillary lymph nodes draining the breast cancer. This CDR3 has 17 residues. Unmatched junction bases numbered 14, after V lost 3 bases and J lost 8 bases. This receptor was obtained from a female donor with breast cancer. Some clones in this sample may be carry-over from other donors' samples. Material: axillary lymph node tissue. The chain is built from TRBV12-3 or TRBV12-4 and TRBJ2-1; 9 bases align to TRBD1. The CDR3 loop is CASSFVRLDRGSYEQFF. The CDR3 DNA is TGTGCCAGCAGTTTCGTCCGATTGGACAGGGGATCCTATGAGCAGTTCTTC.